These 20 T cell receptor beta chains were sequenced from one sample in a study of blood T cell repertoires in COVID-19. Profiled with immunoSEQ multiplex PCR; TCRdb holds only in-frame clones, not every one. The top ten clones hold about 3.5% of a sample with some 200,000 clones, around 89% of them seen once. Sequences were obtained from PBMCs or T cells enriched from blood (not recorded which). The receptors stem from a woman aged 18-30 years in a cohort exposed to, infected with or recovered from COVID-19 (not recorded which).

The chain uses TRBV28 and TRBJ2-1; 11 positions agree with TRBD2. The CDR3 covers 13 residues. The V gene's germline CDR1 is MDHEN and CDR2 SYDVKM. The junction had 4 bases not matched to a gene; V was cut back by 4 bases and J by 11 bases. This chain's CDR3 is CASSSSGGIQQFF. CDR3 coding DNA: TGTGCCAGCAGTTCTAGCGGGGGGATTCAGCAGTTCTTC.

This clone was counted between two and nine times. The gene calls are TRBV11-3 and TRBJ2-7, with 10 bases aligning to TRBD1. Trimming took 4 bases from V and 2 from J; bases not matched to a gene: 5. CDR3 length equals 15 residues. Germline V gene sequence: CDR1 SGHNT, CDR2 YENEEA. The CDR3 loop reads CASSSTGTGAYEQYF. CDR3 nucleotides: TGTGCCAGCAGCTCTACCGGGACAGGGGCCTACGAGCAGTACTTC.

V usage is TRBV5-5 and J usage is TRBJ1-1; D gene unclear. CDR3 length: 13 residues. V was trimmed by 5 bases and J by 6 bases, leaving 14 bases between them. CDR1 and CDR2 (germline): SGHKS, YYEKEE (reference sequence). The CDR3 reads CASRLLGRAEAFF. The CDR3 DNA reads as TGTGCCAGCAGACTACTTGGGAGGGCTGAAGCTTTCTTT.

The V call is TRBV5-1, the J call TRBJ2-7; D is uncertain. V was cut by 4 bases and J by 2 bases, with 10 bases left in between. Germline-derived CDR1 and CDR2 are SGHRS and YFSETQ. The CDR3 runs 13 residues. CDR3 coding DNA: TGCGCCAGCAGCCTGGACCAGGCCTACGAGCAGTACTTC. Its translation: CASSLDQAYEQYF.

The chain carries TRBV7-3 and TRBJ2-1; 10 bases are a match to TRBD2. The CDR3 has 16 amino acids. With 4 bases clipped from V and 4 bases from J, the junction kept 7 bases outside the gene matches. Germline V gene lookup returns CDR1 SGHTA and CDR2 FQGTGA. CDR3 region: CASSSFGTSAYNEQFF. In nucleotides, the CDR3 is TGTGCCAGCAGCTCTTTTGGGACTAGCGCATACAATGAGCAGTTCTTC.

This sequence joins TRBV6-5 and TRBJ2-7; 9 positions match TRBD1. V lost 9 bases and J lost 5; bases outside the gene matches: 11. The CDR3 covers 14 residues. Germline values: CDR1 MNHEY, CDR2 SVGAGI. The CDR3 loop is CARDPGTGFHEQYF. The CDR3 DNA sequence: TGTGCCAGAGACCCCGGGACAGGGTTCCACGAGCAGTACTTC.

The chain is built from TRBV3-1 (or the pseudogene TRBV3-2) and TRBJ1-6; 8 positions agree with TRBD1. The CDR3 extends over 17 amino acids. With V trimmed by 3 bases and J by 10 bases, 14 bases remained unmatched. Germline V lookup: CDR1 LGHDT, CDR2 YNNKEL (reference sequence). The CDR3 nucleotides are TGTGCCAGCAGCCACCTGGAAGAGACAGGGGTAGGGTCACCCCTCCACTTT. Protein product: CASSHLEETGVGSPLHF.

This chain joins TRBV3-1 (or the pseudogene TRBV3-2) and TRBJ2-2; 8 bases line up with TRBD1. V was pared by 1 base and J by 5 bases, with 6 bases of the junction left unmatched. The CDR3 spans 16 residues. Per the germline V gene, CDR1 is LGHDT and CDR2 is YNNKEL (reference sequence). This CDR3 is CASSQGDRGLTGELFF. Here the CDR3 DNA reads TGTGCCAGCAGCCAAGGAGACAGGGGTTTAACCGGGGAGCTGTTTTTT.

The chain is built from TRBV6-6 and TRBJ1-5; 7 bases are shared with TRBD1. The germline V gene has CDR1 MNHNY and CDR2 SVGAGI (reference sequence). The V segment lost 7 bases and the J segment 3 bases; nucleotides outside the gene matches: 9. The CDR3 contains 15 residues. The CDR3 DNA reads TGTGCCAGCACCTTCAGGCAGGGGGACAATCAGCCCCAGCATTTT. Its protein product is CASTFRQGDNQPQHF.

The V call is TRBV20-1, the J call TRBJ1-3; no firm D call. CDR1 and CDR2 from the germline V gene are DFQATT and SNEGSKA (reference sequence). Trimming shortened V by 5 bases and J by 4 bases, and 3 bases separated the two germline ends. CDR3 size: 10 residues. The CDR3 DNA reads TGCAGTGCTCAGGGAAACACCATATATTTT. The encoded protein is CSAQGNTIYF.

This rearrangement joins TRBV10-3 to TRBJ1-1, with TRBD1 matching 10 bases. Trimming removed 7 bases from V and 4 bases from J; junction bases left unmatched: 3. The CDR3 covers 13 residues. In germline, CDR1 is ENHRY, CDR2 SYGVKD. The CDR3 DNA reads TGTGCCATCACCCGGACAGGGGGCACTGAAGCTTTCTTT. Amino acid sequence: CAITRTGGTEAFF.

The chain has TRBV9 and TRBJ1-5, with D maybe TRBD1 (5 bases). V dropped 0 bases and J dropped 4 bases, with 11 bases sitting between them. The CDR3 spans 15 residues. Per germline, CDR1 SGDLS and CDR2 YYNGEE. The CDR3 here is CASSVDPGPNQPQHF. The CDR3 nucleotides read TGTGCCAGCAGCGTAGATCCAGGGCCAAATCAGCCCCAGCATTTT.

CDR3 DNA: TGTGCCAGCAGCTTCTATGGCTCTGGAAACACCATATATTTT. It codes for CASSFYGSGNTIYF. V usage is TRBV5-5 and J usage is TRBJ1-3; D is undetermined. In germline, CDR1 is SGHKS, CDR2 YYEKEE (reference sequence). V lost 2 bases, J lost 0 bases, and 6 bases lay in between. The CDR3 loop spans 14 amino acids.

This chain uses TRBV24-1 with TRBJ2-5, with TRBD1 identical over 8 bases. The CDR3 covers 14 residues. V lost 5 bases and J lost 5; bases outside the gene matches: 6. The germline CDR1 and CDR2 sequences are KGHDR and SFDVKD. The CDR3 DNA reads as TGTGCCACCAGTGGGAGGACAGGGTCGGAGACCCAGTACTTC. Translated: CATSGRTGSETQYF.

The chain couples TRBV7-3 to TRBJ1-5; 8 positions agree with TRBD1. In germline, CDR1 is SGHTA, CDR2 FQGTGA. Trimming removed 2 bases from V and 4 bases from J; junction bases left unmatched: 7. The CDR3 loop spans 16 amino acids. This CDR3 is CASSLLDREGNQPQHF. The CDR3 DNA follows: TGTGCCAGCAGCTTACTGGACAGGGAGGGGAATCAGCCCCAGCATTTT.

This clone came up a few times. Additional DNA sequences in this sample encode the identical CDR3. V usage is TRBV5-1 and J usage is TRBJ1-6; D possibly corresponds to TRBD1 (5 bases). Looked up from germline, CDR1 is SGHRS and CDR2 is YFSETQ. The length of the CDR3 is 14 residues. Trimming shortened V by 0 bases and J by 6 bases, and 7 bases separated the two germline ends. The chain's CDR3 is CASSLGQINSPLHF. The CDR3 DNA reads as TGCGCCAGCAGCTTGGGACAGATTAATTCACCCCTCCACTTT.

The gene calls are TRBV10-3 and TRBJ2-5; D not certain. CDR1 ENHRY and CDR2 SYGVKD come from the germline V gene. The CDR3 spans 12 residues. Trimming removed 3 bases from V and 4 bases from J, with 6 bases in between. The CDR3 loop is CAISERGETQYF. CDR3 DNA sequence: TGTGCCATCAGTGAACGAGGAGAGACCCAGTACTTC.

J is TRBJ2-7 and V is TRBV6-5; TRBD2 matches 11 bases. This CDR3 has 15 residues. The V gene end was trimmed by 5 bases and the J gene end by 3 bases; junction bases not matched to a gene: 6. CDR1 and CDR2 from the germline V gene are MNHEY and SVGAGI. The CDR3, as DNA: TGTGCCAGCAGTCAGGGACTAGCGGAGTACTACGAGCAGTACTTC. It encodes CASSQGLAEYYEQYF.

This chain uses TRBV12-3 or TRBV12-4 with TRBJ1-5; D not resolved. Deletions cut 7 bases from V and 2 bases from J, with 9 bases between. The CDR3 is made up of 13 amino acids. CDR3 amino acids: CASTRGGNQPQHF. For the CDR3, the DNA is TGTGCCAGCACTCGCGGGGGCAATCAGCCCCAGCATTTT.

The chain carries TRBV11-2 and TRBJ1-6; a weak D match, TRBD1 (6 bases). V dropped 6 bases and J dropped 10 bases, with 13 bases sitting between them. The CDR3 sequence is 13 residues long. Germline loops: CDR1 SGHAT, CDR2 FQNNGV. Here the CDR3 reads CASRVGGASPLHF. In DNA, the CDR3 is TGTGCCAGCAGGGTAGGGGGGGCCTCACCCCTCCACTTT.